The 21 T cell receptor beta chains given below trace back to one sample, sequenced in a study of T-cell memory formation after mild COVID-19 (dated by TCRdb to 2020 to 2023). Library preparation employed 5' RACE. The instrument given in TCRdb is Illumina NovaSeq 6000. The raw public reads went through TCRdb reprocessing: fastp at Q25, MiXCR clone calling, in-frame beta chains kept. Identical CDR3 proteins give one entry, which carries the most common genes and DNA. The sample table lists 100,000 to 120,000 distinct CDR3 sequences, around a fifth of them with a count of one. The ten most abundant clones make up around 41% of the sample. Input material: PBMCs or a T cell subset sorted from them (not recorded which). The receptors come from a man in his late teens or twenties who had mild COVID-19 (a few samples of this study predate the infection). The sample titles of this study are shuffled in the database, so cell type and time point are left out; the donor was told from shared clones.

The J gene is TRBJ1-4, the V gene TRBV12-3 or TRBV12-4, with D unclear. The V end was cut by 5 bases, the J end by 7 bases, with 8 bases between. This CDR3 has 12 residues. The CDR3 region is CASSQKGEKLFF. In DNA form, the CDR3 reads TGTGCCAGCAGTCAAAAGGGTGAAAAACTGTTTTTT.

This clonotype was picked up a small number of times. This CDR3 reads CASSYTETQYF. In DNA, the CDR3 is TGTGCCAGCAGTTATACGGAGACCCAGTACTTC. The V call is TRBV6-6, the J call TRBJ2-5; no clear D gene. Trimming removed 3 bases at V and 5 bases at J, with 4 bases between. The CDR3 has 11 residues. The germline V gene encodes CDR1 MNHNY and CDR2 SVGAGI (reference sequence).

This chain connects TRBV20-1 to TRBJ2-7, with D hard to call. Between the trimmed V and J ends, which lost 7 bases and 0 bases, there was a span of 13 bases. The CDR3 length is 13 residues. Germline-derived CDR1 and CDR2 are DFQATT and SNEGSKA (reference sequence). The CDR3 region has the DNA TGCAGTGGGCAGCCCGAAAGCTCCTACGAGCAGTACTTC. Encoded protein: CSGQPESSYEQYF.

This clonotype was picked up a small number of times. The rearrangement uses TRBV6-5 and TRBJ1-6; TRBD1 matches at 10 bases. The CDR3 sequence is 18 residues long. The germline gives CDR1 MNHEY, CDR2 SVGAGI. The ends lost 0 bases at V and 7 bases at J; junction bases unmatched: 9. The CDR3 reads CASSYSTSPGQGNSPLHF. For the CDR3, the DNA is TGTGCCAGCAGTTACTCGACCAGCCCGGGACAGGGGAATTCACCCCTCCACTTT.

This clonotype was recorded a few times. In nucleotides, the CDR3 is TGTGCCAGCAGCCTCATCTTTGGGGGGCTGGACGAGCAGTACTTC. This encodes CASSLIFGGLDEQYF. The gene calls are TRBV12-3 or TRBV12-4 and TRBJ2-7; D is perhaps TRBD1 or TRBD2 (6 bases each). The V gene lost 6 bases and the J gene lost 5 bases, with 20 bases spanning the gap. CDR3 size: 15 residues.

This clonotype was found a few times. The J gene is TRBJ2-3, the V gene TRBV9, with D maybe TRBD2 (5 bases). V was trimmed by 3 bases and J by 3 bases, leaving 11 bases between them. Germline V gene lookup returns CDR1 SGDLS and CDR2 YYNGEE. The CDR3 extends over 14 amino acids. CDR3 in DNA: TGTGCCAGCAGCGCGGGAACAGAAACAGATACGCAGTATTTT. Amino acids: CASSAGTETDTQYF.

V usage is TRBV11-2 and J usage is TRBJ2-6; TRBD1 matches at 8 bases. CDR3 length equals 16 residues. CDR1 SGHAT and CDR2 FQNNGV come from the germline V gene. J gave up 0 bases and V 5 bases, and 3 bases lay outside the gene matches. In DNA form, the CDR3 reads TGTGCCAGCAGCGGACAGGGTTACTCTGGGGCCAACGTCCTGACTTTC. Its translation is CASSGQGYSGANVLTF.

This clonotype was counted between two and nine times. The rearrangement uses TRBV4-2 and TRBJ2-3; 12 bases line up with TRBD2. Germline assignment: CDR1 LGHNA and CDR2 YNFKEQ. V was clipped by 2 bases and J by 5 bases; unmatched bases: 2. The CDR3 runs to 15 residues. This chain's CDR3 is CASSQLAGGRDTQYF. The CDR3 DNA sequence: TGTGCCAGCAGCCAACTAGCGGGGGGGCGAGATACGCAGTATTTT.

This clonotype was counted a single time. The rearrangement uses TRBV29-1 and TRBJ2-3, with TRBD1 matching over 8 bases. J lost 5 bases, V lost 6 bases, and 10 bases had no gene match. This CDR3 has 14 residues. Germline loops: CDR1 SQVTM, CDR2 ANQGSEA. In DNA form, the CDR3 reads TGCAGCGTAGACAGGGGACGCCGGGTAGATACGCAGTATTTT. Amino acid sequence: CSVDRGRRVDTQYF.

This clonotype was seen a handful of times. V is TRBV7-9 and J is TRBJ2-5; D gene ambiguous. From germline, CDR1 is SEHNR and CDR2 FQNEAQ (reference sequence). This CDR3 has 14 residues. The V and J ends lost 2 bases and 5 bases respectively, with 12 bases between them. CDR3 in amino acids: CASSLLASLETQYF. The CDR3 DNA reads TGTGCCAGCAGCTTACTTGCCAGCTTGGAGACCCAGTACTTC.

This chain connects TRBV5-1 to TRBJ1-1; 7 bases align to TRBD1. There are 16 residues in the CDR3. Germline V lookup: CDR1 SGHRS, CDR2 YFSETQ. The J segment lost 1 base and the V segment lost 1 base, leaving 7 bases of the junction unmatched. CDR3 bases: TGCGCCAGCAGCTTGAGGCAGGGGGAGCCGAACACTGAAGCTTTCTTT. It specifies CASSLRQGEPNTEAFF.

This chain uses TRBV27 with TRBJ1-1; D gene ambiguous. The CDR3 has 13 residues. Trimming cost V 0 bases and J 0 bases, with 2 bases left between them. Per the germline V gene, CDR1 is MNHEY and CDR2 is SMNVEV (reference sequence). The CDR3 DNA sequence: TGTGCCAGCAGTTTATCCCTGAACACTGAAGCTTTCTTT. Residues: CASSLSLNTEAFF.

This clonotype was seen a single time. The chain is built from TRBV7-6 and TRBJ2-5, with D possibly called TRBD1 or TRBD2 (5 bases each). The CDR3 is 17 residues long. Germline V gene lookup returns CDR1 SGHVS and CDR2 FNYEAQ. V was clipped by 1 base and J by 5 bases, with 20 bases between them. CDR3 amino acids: CASSLVPPGAPLETQYF. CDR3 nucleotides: TGTGCCAGCAGCTTAGTTCCACCCGGGGCCCCCCTGGAGACCCAGTACTTC.

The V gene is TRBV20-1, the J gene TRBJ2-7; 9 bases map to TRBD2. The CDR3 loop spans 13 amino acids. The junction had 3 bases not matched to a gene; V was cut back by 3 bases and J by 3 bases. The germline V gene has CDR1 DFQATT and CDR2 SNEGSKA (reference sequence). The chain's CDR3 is CSARLAGDYEQYF. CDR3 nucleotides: TGCAGTGCTAGGTTAGCGGGGGACTACGAGCAGTACTTC.

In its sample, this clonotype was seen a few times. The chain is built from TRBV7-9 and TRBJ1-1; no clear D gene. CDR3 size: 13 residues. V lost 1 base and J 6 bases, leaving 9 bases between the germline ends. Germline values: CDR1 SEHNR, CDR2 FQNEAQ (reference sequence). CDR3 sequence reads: CASSLVGYPEAFF. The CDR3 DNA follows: TGTGCCAGCAGCTTAGTGGGGTATCCTGAAGCTTTCTTT.

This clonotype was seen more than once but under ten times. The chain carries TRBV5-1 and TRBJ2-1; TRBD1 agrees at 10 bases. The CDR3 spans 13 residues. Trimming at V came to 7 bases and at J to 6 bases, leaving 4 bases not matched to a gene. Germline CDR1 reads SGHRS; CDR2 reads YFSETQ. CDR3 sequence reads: CASGWTGGNEQFF. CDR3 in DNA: TGCGCCAGCGGATGGACAGGGGGCAATGAGCAGTTCTTC.

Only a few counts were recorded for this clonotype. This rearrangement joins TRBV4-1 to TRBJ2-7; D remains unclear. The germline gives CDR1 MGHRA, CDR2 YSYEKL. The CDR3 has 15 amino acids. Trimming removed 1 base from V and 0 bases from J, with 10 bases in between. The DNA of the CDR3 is TGCGCCAGCAGCCAAGGACCGCTGAGCTCCTACGAGCAGTACGTC. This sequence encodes CASSQGPLSSYEQYV.

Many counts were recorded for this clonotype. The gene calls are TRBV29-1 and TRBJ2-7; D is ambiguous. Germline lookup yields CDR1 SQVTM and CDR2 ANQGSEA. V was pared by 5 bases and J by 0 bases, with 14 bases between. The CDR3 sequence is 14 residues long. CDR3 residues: CSVFLDSSSYEQYF. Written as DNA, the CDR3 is TGCAGCGTTTTCCTAGACTCAAGCTCCTACGAGCAGTACTTC.

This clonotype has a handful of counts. As DNA, the CDR3 is TGTGCCAGCAGCCGCTCCCGGGGGTCGGATGGCACTGAAGCTTTCTTT. Protein product: CASSRSRGSDGTEAFF. V gene TRBV12-3 or TRBV12-4 combines with J gene TRBJ1-1; a possible D gene is TRBD1 (5 bases). V lost 6 bases and J lost 4, with 21 bases in between. This CDR3 is built from 16 residues.

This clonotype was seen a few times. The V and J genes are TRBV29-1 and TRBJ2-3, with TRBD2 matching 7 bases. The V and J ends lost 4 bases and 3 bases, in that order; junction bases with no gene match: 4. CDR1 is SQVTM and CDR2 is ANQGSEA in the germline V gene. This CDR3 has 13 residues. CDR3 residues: CSVGGGETDTQYF. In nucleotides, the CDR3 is TGCAGCGTTGGTGGGGGGGAGACAGATACGCAGTATTTT.

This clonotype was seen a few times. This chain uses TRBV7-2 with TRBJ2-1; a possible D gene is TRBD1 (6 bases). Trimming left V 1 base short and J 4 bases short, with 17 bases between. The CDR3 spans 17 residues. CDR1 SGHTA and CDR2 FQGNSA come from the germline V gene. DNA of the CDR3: TGTGCCAGCAGCTTAGGTGGCAGGGGTTTAGGATACAATGAGCAGTTCTTC. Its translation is CASSLGGRGLGYNEQFF.